This T cell receptor beta chain was recorded in a study of blood T cells in healthy people across ages. Primers used in a second PCR of about 6 to 11 cycles were a sample-barcoded 5' primer and a J-beta primer mix. TCRdb itself ran the 5' RACE reads through MiXCR, one entry per CDR3 protein. The sample has over 550,000 distinct CDR3 sequences; less than 35% are singletons. The amount of total RNA extracted per sample was at least 5.5 micrograms. CDR1 and CDR2 from the germline V gene are DFQATT and SNEGSKA (reference sequence). The CDR3 runs 13 residues. The ends lost 5 bases at V and 13 bases at J; junction bases unmatched: 12. About this clonotype itself: Antigen specificity is unknown. This may be a read error, as it is one base from a much larger clone.

Findings and caveats of the study: Estimates of total diversity, which came from one million sequenced T cells, were considered to be underestimates. TCR beta diversity was tightly associated with the proportion of naive T cells. Naive and antigen-experienced cells were not separated, limiting conclusive comparison.

The TCR comes from a woman aged 80 or over in good health. This chain connects TRBV20-1 to TRBJ2-1; 9 bases align to TRBD1. Sequenced input: blood. CDR3 nucleotides: TGCAGTGCTCAGGGACAGGGAGGGGGGACCCAGTTCTTC. Its protein is CSAQGQGGGTQFF.